Described below is a single T cell receptor (beta chain) sequence and its context. The target of this receptor is not known. The sample holds no much larger clone one base away, and base qualities are not on file. Donors were a few dozen systemically healthy Caucasian individuals from Russia aged roughly 6 to 90 years. Around 9.7 milliliters of peripheral blood were collected from each donor into EDTA-treated Vacutainer tubes. PBMCs were isolated by Ficoll-Paque density-gradient centrifugation, with at least 6 million obtained per sample. Total RNA, at least 6 micrograms per sample, was extracted from PBMCs with Trizol reagent. Naive CD45RAhigh/CD27high T cell percentages were measured by flow cytometry on a PBMC aliquot from every donor. The CDR1 and CDR2 encoded by the germline V gene are SGHRS and YFSETQ. V is reduced by 5 bases and J by 4 bases, leaving a spacing of 18 bases between them. The CDR3 starts with the cysteine, ends with the phenylalanine, and has 15 residues. Only CDR3 DNA is held: 45 bases, read in frame from base 1.

This sample is drawn from a study of blood T cells in healthy people across ages (dated by TCRdb to between 2015 and 2017). Background for the entire study: Template switching captured roughly one uniquely barcoded TCR beta cDNA molecule per two T cells in model experiments. The study measured age-related changes in TCR beta repertoire diversity using deep sequencing normalized with unique cDNA molecular identifiers. The donors were divided into four age groups: young (average approximately 15 years), middle-aged (almost 40), aged (about 60) and long-lived (roughly 88). To avoid experimental bias, donors of different ages were distributed randomly across sequencing lanes. Two additional independent replicas of 1 million unique cDNA reads from the same blood draw were analyzed for two donors (one aged 18 to 29 and one aged 80 or older).

Library generation was performed with 5' RACE. The instrument was an Illumina HiSeq 2500. A second roughly 6 to 11 cycle PCR used a sample-barcoded 5' primer and a J-beta primer mix. A unique molecular identifier was introduced onto each TCR beta cDNA molecule by a template-switch 5' adaptor carrying 12 random nucleotides. Each sample yielded at least 3 million CDR3-containing paired-end reads. All of the RNA was converted into first-strand cDNA using the Mint cDNA synthesis kit, with a TRBC-specific oligonucleotide serving as the primer. After uracil-DNA glycosylase treatment, a first 18-cycle PCR used universal primers M1SS and BC2_uni_R on all cDNA. In the authors' own workflow: Each sample was normalized by randomly selecting 1 million high-quality reads, each carrying a distinct molecular identifier. Reads sharing molecular identifiers were discarded rather than binned into consensus sequences. MiTCR, run with a Q25 quality threshold and the strictest error-elimination algorithm, handled CDR3 identification, clonotype clustering and error correction. A nonparametric unseen species model with Euler transformation was used to estimate a lower bound on total TCR beta diversity. TCRdb's own reprocessing of the public reads used fastp at Q25 and MiXCR and kept productive beta chains. Duplicate CDR3 protein sequences are folded into a single record with the most common DNA and genes. The V and J calls follow TCRdb's processing rather than the paper's. The sample table holds roughly 500,000 distinct CDR3 sequences, of which 27% were seen once. The ten largest clones add up to approximately 18% of the sample.

The paper's findings and limits, for the study overall: As age increased, observed TCR beta diversity per million T cells dropped in a roughly linear way, and a significant reduction was already evident by age 40. Compared with the aged group, the long-lived group had more naive CD4+ T cells, fewer expanded clones and increased TCR diversity, a pattern suggesting age selection. Estimates of total diversity from one million sequenced T cells were regarded as lower bounds and underestimates. Because profiling used bulk unsorted PBMCs, naive and antigen-experienced compartments could not be compared conclusively. The CMV infection status of donors was not known, potentially confounding age-related changes in expanded clonotypes. The percentage of naive T cells measured by flow cytometry correlated strongly with observed TCR beta diversity.

The TCR was taken from a woman aged 65 to 85 in good health. Sequencing input: blood. The chain uses TRBV5-1 and TRBJ1-2; TRBD1 could be the D gene, as 6 bases match. The nucleotides read TGCGCCAGCAGACCGGATACAGGGACTTTCTATGGCTACACCTTC. Translated, this is CASRPDTGTFYGYTF.